Sequencing of this T cell receptor (beta chain) was carried out in a study of shared clonotypes between healthy human individuals. The repertoire was sequenced with immunoSEQ multiplex PCR; TCRdb's copy has only in-frame clones and lacks some. This repertoire shows about 700,000 clones, about 91% found once; its top ten account for approximately 24%. Naivety among CD8 cells was defined by CD45RO negativity and positive CCR7 selection, thereby excluding terminally differentiated effector memory CD45RA+ cells. Trimming took off 3 bases at V and 0 bases at J, with 17 bases between the two ends. This CDR3 comprises 18 residues. Per germline, CDR1 SGHAT and CDR2 FQNNGV.

This chain connects TRBV11-2 to TRBJ1-4, with D possibly being TRBD1 (5 bases). The TCR sequence derives from a young man in good health. The specimen sequenced was naive CD8+ T cells sorted from blood. The CDR3 sequence: CASSFDGWGLATNEKLFF. DNA of the CDR3: TGTGCCAGCAGCTTTGATGGTTGGGGGTTGGCAACTAATGAAAAACTGTTTTTT.